This T cell receptor (beta chain) comes out of a study of tumor-infiltrating lymphocytes in primary liver carcinoma. In the study overall: Patients were both men and women, whose ages ran from 30 to 69 years. These were node-negative, non-metastatic T1-T3 tumors of roughly 4.2 to 10 cm. General study findings and limits: Tumors had a top-250-clone fraction that was significantly higher than blood (p = 0.039).

For each extraction, RNA and DNA were obtained together from around 18-30 mg of unsorted bulk tissue. Chronic HBV infection affected patients, none of whom had received treatment. The V gene's germline CDR1 is SGHAT and CDR2 FQNNGV. The CDR3 is 21 residues long. The table lists this clonotype with a few counts. The antigen is undetermined. A read error may produce the germline difference seen at one junction end. With a constant-region primer, TCR beta cDNA was made from approximately 520 ng of total RNA. Library construction for TCR beta comprised three nested multiplex PCR rounds performed with slightly modified ARM-PCR. The first two PCR rounds, approximately 10 cycles each, used TRBV1-TRBV30 forward primers and a C-beta reverse primer. From the multiplex PCR reads, TCRdb called clonotypes with MiXCR, one entry per CDR3 protein. This table has 45,000 or so distinct CDR3 sequences, about three quarters appearing once.

This clonotype originated in a man aged 40-55 years with primary liver carcinoma and hepatitis B virus infection. Sample: liver tumor tissue from sampling region 2. Indicated subset: tumor region T2, inferior pole. The chain recombines TRBV11-2 with TRBJ2-6; 8 nucleotides agree with TRBD1. The CDR3 bases are TGTGCCAACAGCATGGGTGGAGACAGGGGCACTTCCCTCTCTGGGGCCAACGTCCTGACTTTC. Translation: CANSMGGDRGTSLSGANVLTF.